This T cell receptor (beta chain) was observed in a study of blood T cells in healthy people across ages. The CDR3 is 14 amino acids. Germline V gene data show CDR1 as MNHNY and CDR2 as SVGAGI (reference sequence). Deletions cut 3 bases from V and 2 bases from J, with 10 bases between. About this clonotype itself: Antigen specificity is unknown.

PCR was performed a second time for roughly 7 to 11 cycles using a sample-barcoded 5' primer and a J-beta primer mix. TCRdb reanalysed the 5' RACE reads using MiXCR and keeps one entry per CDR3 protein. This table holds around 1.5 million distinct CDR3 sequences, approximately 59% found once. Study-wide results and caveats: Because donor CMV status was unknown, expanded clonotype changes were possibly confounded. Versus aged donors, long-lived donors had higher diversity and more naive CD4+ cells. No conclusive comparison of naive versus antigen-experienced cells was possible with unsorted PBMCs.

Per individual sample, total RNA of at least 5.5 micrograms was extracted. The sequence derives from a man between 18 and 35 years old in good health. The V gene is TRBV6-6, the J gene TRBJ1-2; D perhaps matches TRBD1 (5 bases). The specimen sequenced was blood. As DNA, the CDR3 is TGTGCCAGCAGTTATACGGGGACGAACTATGGCTACACCTTC. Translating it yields CASSYTGTNYGYTF.